This T cell receptor (beta chain) originates from a study of blood T cells in healthy people across ages. Primers used in a second PCR of roughly 6 to 11 cycles were a sample-barcoded 5' primer and a J-beta primer mix. TCRdb processed the 5' RACE reads anew with MiXCR; each CDR3 protein has one entry. The sample gives 650,000 to 1,000,000 distinct CDR3 sequences, more than 35% of which show up once; less than 20% is in the top ten. General study results and limits: Among T cells, TCR beta diversity per million cells dropped roughly linearly as age rose. Higher naive T cell percentage went strongly together with higher TCR beta diversity. For the donors, CMV status was unknown and possibly confounded expanded clonotype changes.

The CDR3 length is 16 residues. Germline V gives CDR1 SGHTA, CDR2 FQGNSA. Trimming took 2 bases from V and 11 from J; bases not matched to a gene: 16. Notes on this clonotype: The antigen is undetermined.

This clonotype was sampled from a man at least 80 years old in good health. V gene TRBV7-2 combines with J gene TRBJ2-5; 8 bases are shared with TRBD2. The sequencing input was blood. The CDR3 DNA reads as TGTGCCAGCAGCTTACCCAGCGGGAGATACCCTAGGGAGCAGTACTTC. It yields the protein CASSLPSGRYPREQYF.